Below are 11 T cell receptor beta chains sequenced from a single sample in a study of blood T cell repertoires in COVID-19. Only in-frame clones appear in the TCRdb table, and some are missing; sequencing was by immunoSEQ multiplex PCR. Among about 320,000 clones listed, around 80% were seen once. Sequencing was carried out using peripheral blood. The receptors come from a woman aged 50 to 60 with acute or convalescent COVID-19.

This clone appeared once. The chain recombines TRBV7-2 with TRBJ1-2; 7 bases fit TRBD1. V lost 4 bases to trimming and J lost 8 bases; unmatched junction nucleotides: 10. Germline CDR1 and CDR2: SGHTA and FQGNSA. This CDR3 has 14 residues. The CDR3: CASSSLPAGGGYTF. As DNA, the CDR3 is TGTGCCAGCAGCTCTCTCCCGGCAGGGGGGGGCTACACCTTC.

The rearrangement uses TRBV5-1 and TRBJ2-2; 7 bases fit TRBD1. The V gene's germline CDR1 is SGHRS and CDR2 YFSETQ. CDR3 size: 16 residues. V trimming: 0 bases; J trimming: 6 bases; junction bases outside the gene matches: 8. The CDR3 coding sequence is TGCGCCAGCAGCTTGGCCGGTGACAGGGTGGCCGGGGAGCTGTTTTTT. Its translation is CASSLAGDRVAGELFF.

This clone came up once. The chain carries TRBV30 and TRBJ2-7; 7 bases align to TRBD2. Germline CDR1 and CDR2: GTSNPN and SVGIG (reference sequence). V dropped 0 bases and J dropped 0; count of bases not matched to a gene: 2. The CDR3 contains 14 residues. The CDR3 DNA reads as TGTGCCTGGAGTGTGGGCGGGAGCTCCTACGAGCAGTACTTC. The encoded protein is CAWSVGGSSYEQYF.

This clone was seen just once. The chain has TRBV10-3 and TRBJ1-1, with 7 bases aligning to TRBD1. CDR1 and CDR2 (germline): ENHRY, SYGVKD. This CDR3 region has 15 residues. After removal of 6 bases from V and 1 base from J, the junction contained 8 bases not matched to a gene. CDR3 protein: CAIRESDRTNTEAFF. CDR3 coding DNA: TGTGCCATCAGGGAATCGGACAGGACGAACACTGAAGCTTTCTTT.

CDR3 nucleotide sequence: TGTGCCAGCAGCCAAGTACTCGTACAGTCTGATGAAAAACTGTTTTTT. Translating gives CASSQVLVQSDEKLFF. The chain has TRBV4-2 and TRBJ1-4; no clear D gene. Germline loops: CDR1 LGHNA, CDR2 YNFKEQ. Trimming left V 1 base short and J 6 bases short, with 15 bases between. CDR3 size: 16 residues.

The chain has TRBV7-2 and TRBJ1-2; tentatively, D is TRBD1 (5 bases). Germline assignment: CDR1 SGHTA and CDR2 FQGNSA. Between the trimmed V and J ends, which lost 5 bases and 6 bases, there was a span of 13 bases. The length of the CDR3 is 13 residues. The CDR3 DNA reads TGTGCCAGCAGCCGAGAAGGGGTAGATGGCTACACCTTC. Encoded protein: CASSREGVDGYTF.

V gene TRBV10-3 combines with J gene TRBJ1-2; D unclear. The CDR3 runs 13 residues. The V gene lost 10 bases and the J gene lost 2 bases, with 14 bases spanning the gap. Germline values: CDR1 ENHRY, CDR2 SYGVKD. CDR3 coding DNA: TGTGCCACAACAGTAAACGGAAACTATGGCTACACCTTC. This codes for CATTVNGNYGYTF.

The CDR3 sequence is CASSYFSYGYTF. The CDR3 nucleotides read TGTGCCAGCAGTTACTTCAGTTATGGCTACACCTTC. This sequence joins TRBV6-2 or TRBV6-3 and TRBJ1-2; no firm D call. Trimming cost V 1 base and J 5 bases, with 5 bases left between them. The germline gives CDR1 MNHEY, CDR2 SVGEGT. The CDR3 loop spans 12 amino acids.

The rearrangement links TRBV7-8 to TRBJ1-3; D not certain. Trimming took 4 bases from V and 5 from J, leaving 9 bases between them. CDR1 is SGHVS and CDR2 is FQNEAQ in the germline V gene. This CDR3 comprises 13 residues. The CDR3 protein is CASSSGERNTIYF. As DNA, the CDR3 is TGTGCCAGCAGCTCCGGGGAAAGAAACACCATATATTTT.

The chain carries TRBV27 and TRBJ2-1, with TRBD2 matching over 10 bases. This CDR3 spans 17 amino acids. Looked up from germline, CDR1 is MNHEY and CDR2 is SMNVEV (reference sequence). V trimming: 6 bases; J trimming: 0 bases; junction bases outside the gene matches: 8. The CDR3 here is CASSQGLAVLSYNEQFF. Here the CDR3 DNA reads TGTGCCAGCAGCCAAGGACTAGCGGTTCTCTCCTACAATGAGCAGTTCTTC.

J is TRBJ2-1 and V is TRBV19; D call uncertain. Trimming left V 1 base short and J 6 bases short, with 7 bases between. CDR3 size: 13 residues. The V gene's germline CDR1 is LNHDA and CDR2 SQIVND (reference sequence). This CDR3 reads CASSIGSSNEQFF. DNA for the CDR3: TGTGCCAGTAGTATAGGGTCTAGCAATGAGCAGTTCTTC.